Listed below are T cell receptor beta chains from one sample, sequenced in a study of blood T cell repertoires in COVID-19. The protocol was immunoSEQ multiplex PCR, while the TCRdb copy is restricted to in-frame clones and leaves out a portion. Found here are over 100,000 clones, 84% of them singletons; the top ten hold roughly 4%. Input material: PBMCs or T cells enriched from blood (not recorded which). These receptors were collected from a woman aged 25 to 39 who had recovered from COVID-19. The CDR3 runs from the conserved cysteine through the conserved F or W. A D gene is named only where the DNA matches it firmly. Clone sizes are given selectively: once, few, many, or a class where the clone is expanded.

clone_size cdr3_length j_call d_call v_call cdr3_nt cdr3_aa
- 14 TRBJ1-5 - TRBV27 TGTGCCAGCAGTTCGGGACTGCAGAATCAGCCCCAGCATTTT CASSSGLQNQPQHF
- 13 TRBJ2-7 - TRBV19 TGTGCCAGTAGTCGACAGATGACCTACGAGCAGTACTTC CASSRQMTYEQYF
- 14 TRBJ2-7 - TRBV11-2 TGTGCCAGCAGCCCCCACGGACTTACCTACGAGCAGTACTTC CASSPHGLTYEQYF
- 15 TRBJ1-5 - TRBV24-1 TGTGCCACCAGTGATCCTCGGACGGGAAATCAGCCCCAGCATTTT CATSDPRTGNQPQHF
many 14 TRBJ2-3 TRBD1 TRBV6-4 TGTGCCAGCAGTGACTCAGGGGGCGCAGATACGCAGTATTTT CASSDSGGADTQYF
- 15 TRBJ1-1 TRBD1 TRBV27 TGTGCCAGCAGTTTATCCCGCGGACAGGGCACTGAAGCTTTCTTT CASSLSRGQGTEAFF
few 16 TRBJ2-7 TRBD1 TRBV23-1 TGCGCCAGCAGTCAATCTCGGGACAGGTTCTCCTACGAGCAGTACTTC CASSQSRDRFSYEQYF
- 16 TRBJ2-2 - TRBV21-1 TGTGCCAGCTCCCCCGGGGGGACAGGGGAGGCCGGGGAGCTGTTTTTT CASSPGGTGEAGELFF
once 16 TRBJ1-4 - TRBV29-1 TGCAGCGTTCTCGACAGTCCCGGGACTACTAATGAAAAACTGTTTTTT CSVLDSPGTTNEKLFF
- 16 TRBJ2-1 TRBD2 TRBV9 TGTGCCAGCAGCGTAGGGACTAGCGGGAGCGATGATGAGCAGTTCTTC CASSVGTSGSDDEQFF
once 16 TRBJ2-3 TRBD2 TRBV5-1 TGCGCCAGCAGCCCCCCGACTAGCGGGAGATCAGATACGCAGTATTTT CASSPPTSGRSDTQYF
- 14 TRBJ2-5 TRBD2 TRBV2 TGTGCCAGCAGTGCTAGCGGTCAGGAAGAGACCCAGTACTTC CASSASGQEETQYF
- 14 TRBJ1-5 TRBD1 TRBV5-1 TGCGCCAGCAGCGTAGGACAGGGGGATCAGCCCCAGCATTTT CASSVGQGDQPQHF
- 14 TRBJ1-6 - TRBV30 TGTGCCTGGAGTGTACTGCCCTATAATTCACCCCTCCACTTT CAWSVLPYNSPLHF
- 15 TRBJ2-3 TRBD2 TRBV7-3 TGTGCCAGCAGTCGCGGGAGGGCCGGGGCAGATACGCAGTATTTT CASSRGRAGADTQYF
- 15 TRBJ2-1 - TRBV7-3 TGTGCCAGCAGCTTAAAAGCGGGCTCCTACAATGAGCAGTTCTTC CASSLKAGSYNEQFF
- 14 TRBJ2-1 TRBD2 TRBV5-4 TGTGCCAGCGGAGGACTAGCGGGAGCTAATGAGCAGTTCTTC CASGGLAGANEQFF
few 16 TRBJ1-1 - TRBV18 TGTGCCAGCTCACAAGTCTACAGGGAGAAAGTGGCTGGAGCTTTCTTT CASSQVYREKVAGAFF
- 13 TRBJ1-2 - TRBV7-9 TGTGCCAGCAGCTTAGCGCGGGGTTATGGCTACACCTTC CASSLARGYGYTF
- 14 TRBJ1-5 TRBD1 TRBV5-1 TGCGCCAGCAGCCCCGGACAGGGCAATCAGCCCCAGCATTTT CASSPGQGNQPQHF
- 16 TRBJ2-1 - TRBV5-4 TGTGCCAGCAGCTTGGGACTAGTGGGACGGTACAATGAGCAGTTCTTC CASSLGLVGRYNEQFF
- 21 TRBJ1-3 TRBD1 TRBV3-1/TRBV3-2 TGTGCCAGCAGCGGAAGGTCCGGGACAGGGGCGTCATTTGTCTTTGGAAACACCATATATTTT CASSGRSGTGASFVFGNTIYF
- 14 TRBJ1-1 TRBD1 TRBV18 TGTGCCAGCTCACTACGACAGGGGGATACTGAAGCTTTCTTT CASSLRQGDTEAFF
- 18 TRBJ1-5 TRBD1 TRBV6-2/TRBV6-3 TGTGCCAGCAGTTACTTCCCCGTGACAGGGTCCGGCAATCAGCCCCAGCATTTT CASSYFPVTGSGNQPQHF
- 15 TRBJ2-5 TRBD1 TRBV7-3 TGTGCCAGCAGCTTTGGGACAGGGTACGAAGAGACCCAGTACTTC CASSFGTGYEETQYF
- 13 TRBJ1-1 TRBD1 TRBV6-5 TGTGCCAGCAGACAGGGGGCCTTTTCTGAAGCTTTCTTT CASRQGAFSEAFF
- 14 TRBJ1-2 - TRBV6-1 TGTGCCAGCAGTGAGGTACGGTTAAACTATGGCTACACCTTC CASSEVRLNYGYTF
- 17 TRBJ2-1 TRBD2 TRBV4-1 TGCGCCAGCAGCCCCCAGAGGGGACTAGCGGATTACAATGAGCAGTTCTTC CASSPQRGLADYNEQFF
once 15 TRBJ2-7 TRBD1 TRBV19 TGTGCCAGTAGTATTGGCGGGACAGGGGGGCACGAGCAGTACTTC CASSIGGTGGHEQYF
- 13 TRBJ2-7 - TRBV28 TGTGCCAGCAGTACGGGACTCCCCTACGAGCAGTACTTC CASSTGLPYEQYF
- 15 TRBJ2-1 - TRBV7-6 TGTGCCAGCAGCTTAGTGGACAGCTCCTACAATGAGCAGTTCTTC CASSLVDSSYNEQFF
- 15 TRBJ1-4 - TRBV29-1 TGCAGCGTTGAATACCCGGGGTTATCGGGTGAAAAACTGTTTTTT CSVEYPGLSGEKLFF
- 17 TRBJ2-1 TRBD2 TRBV3-1/TRBV3-2 TGTGCCAGCAGCCAAGGCCCGACTAGCGGGGCCTACAATGAGCAGTTCTTC CASSQGPTSGAYNEQFF
- 17 TRBJ2-1 TRBD2 TRBV7-3 TGTGCCAGCAGCTCTCCTCCCGGGACTAGCGGGACCGATGAGCAGTTCTTC CASSSPPGTSGTDEQFF
- 15 TRBJ2-2 TRBD1 TRBV7-6 TGTGCCAGCAGCTTAGCGCAGGGGGCCTTCGGGGAGCTGTTTTTT CASSLAQGAFGELFF
few 16 TRBJ2-2 TRBD2 TRBV15 TGTGCCACCAGCAGAGATGATTCCCTGACGGGGGGTGGGCTGTTTTTT CATSRDDSLTGGGLFF
- 15 TRBJ2-3 - TRBV9 TGTGCCAGCAGGCGGGGCGGCTCTAGCACAGATACGCAGTATTTT CASRRGGSSTDTQYF
- 18 TRBJ1-2 - TRBV4-1 TGCGCCAGCAGCCAAGGTGCGGAGTGGGGCAGCCGAGAGTATGGCTACACCTTC CASSQGAEWGSREYGYTF
few 19 TRBJ1-6 TRBD1 TRBV7-8 TGTGCCAGCAGCTTAAGGCGGGGAAAGACAGGGGGCAAAGGTTCACCCCTCCACTTT CASSLRRGKTGGKGSPLHF
- 14 TRBJ1-2 - TRBV7-2 TGTGCCAGCAGCTTAGTCGCAGGGATCTATGGCTACACCTTC CASSLVAGIYGYTF
- 15 TRBJ2-1 TRBD1 TRBV6-5 TGTGCCAGCAGTCTCTCGAACAGGGGGCTCAATGAGCAGTTCTTC CASSLSNRGLNEQFF
- 14 TRBJ1-6 - TRBV19 TGTGCCAGTAGTATAGCGGGTCGGAATTCACCCCTCCACTTT CASSIAGRNSPLHF
- 14 TRBJ2-7 - TRBV7-9 TGTGCCAGCAGCTTAAGCCCGGGAGCGATCGAGCAGTACTTC CASSLSPGAIEQYF
few 15 TRBJ1-3 - TRBV4-3 TGCGCCAGCAGCCAGGCGTGGGTAGGAGGGAACACCATATATTTT CASSQAWVGGNTIYF
- 14 TRBJ1-5 - TRBV6-5 TGTGCCAGCAGTCCCTCGAGGGGCAATCAGCCCCAGCATTTT CASSPSRGNQPQHF
- 16 TRBJ2-1 TRBD2 TRBV6-5 TGTGCCAGCAGTTACACCGGGACTAGCCGCTACAATGAGCAGTTCTTC CASSYTGTSRYNEQFF